Described below is a single T cell receptor beta chain sequence and its context. Its antigen remains unknown. This record comes from a study of PD-L1 blockade in urothelial cancer. Study overall: Patients went on atezolizumab at some point between 2013 and 2015, receiving 1,200 mg intravenously every 3 weeks. Treatment start was followed by blood analysis at 3 weeks (second dose) and again at 6 weeks. There were a median of about 140,000 T cells in blood samples.

Measured with immunoSEQ multiplex PCR; TCRdb has only the in-frame clones, and not every one. The sample holds some 100,000 clones, approximately 91% seen once. The CDR3 covers 14 residues. The V end lost 4 bases, the J end lost 6 bases, and 16 bases lay between the germline ends. The V gene's germline CDR1 is WSHSY and CDR2 SAAADI. Study findings and constraints: Pretreatment TCR clonality in blood under the median foretold superior survival.

The gene calls are TRBV10-2 and TRBJ2-7, with D maybe TRBD2 (6 bases). The clonotype comes from a woman aged 80 or over with urothelial cancer. The sample in question was PBMCs, obtained around atezolizumab (anti-PD-L1) treatment. CDR3 sequence reads: CASSGRDFGSEQYF. In DNA, the CDR3 is TGCGCCAGCAGTGGCCGGGACTTCGGATCCGAGCAGTACTTC.